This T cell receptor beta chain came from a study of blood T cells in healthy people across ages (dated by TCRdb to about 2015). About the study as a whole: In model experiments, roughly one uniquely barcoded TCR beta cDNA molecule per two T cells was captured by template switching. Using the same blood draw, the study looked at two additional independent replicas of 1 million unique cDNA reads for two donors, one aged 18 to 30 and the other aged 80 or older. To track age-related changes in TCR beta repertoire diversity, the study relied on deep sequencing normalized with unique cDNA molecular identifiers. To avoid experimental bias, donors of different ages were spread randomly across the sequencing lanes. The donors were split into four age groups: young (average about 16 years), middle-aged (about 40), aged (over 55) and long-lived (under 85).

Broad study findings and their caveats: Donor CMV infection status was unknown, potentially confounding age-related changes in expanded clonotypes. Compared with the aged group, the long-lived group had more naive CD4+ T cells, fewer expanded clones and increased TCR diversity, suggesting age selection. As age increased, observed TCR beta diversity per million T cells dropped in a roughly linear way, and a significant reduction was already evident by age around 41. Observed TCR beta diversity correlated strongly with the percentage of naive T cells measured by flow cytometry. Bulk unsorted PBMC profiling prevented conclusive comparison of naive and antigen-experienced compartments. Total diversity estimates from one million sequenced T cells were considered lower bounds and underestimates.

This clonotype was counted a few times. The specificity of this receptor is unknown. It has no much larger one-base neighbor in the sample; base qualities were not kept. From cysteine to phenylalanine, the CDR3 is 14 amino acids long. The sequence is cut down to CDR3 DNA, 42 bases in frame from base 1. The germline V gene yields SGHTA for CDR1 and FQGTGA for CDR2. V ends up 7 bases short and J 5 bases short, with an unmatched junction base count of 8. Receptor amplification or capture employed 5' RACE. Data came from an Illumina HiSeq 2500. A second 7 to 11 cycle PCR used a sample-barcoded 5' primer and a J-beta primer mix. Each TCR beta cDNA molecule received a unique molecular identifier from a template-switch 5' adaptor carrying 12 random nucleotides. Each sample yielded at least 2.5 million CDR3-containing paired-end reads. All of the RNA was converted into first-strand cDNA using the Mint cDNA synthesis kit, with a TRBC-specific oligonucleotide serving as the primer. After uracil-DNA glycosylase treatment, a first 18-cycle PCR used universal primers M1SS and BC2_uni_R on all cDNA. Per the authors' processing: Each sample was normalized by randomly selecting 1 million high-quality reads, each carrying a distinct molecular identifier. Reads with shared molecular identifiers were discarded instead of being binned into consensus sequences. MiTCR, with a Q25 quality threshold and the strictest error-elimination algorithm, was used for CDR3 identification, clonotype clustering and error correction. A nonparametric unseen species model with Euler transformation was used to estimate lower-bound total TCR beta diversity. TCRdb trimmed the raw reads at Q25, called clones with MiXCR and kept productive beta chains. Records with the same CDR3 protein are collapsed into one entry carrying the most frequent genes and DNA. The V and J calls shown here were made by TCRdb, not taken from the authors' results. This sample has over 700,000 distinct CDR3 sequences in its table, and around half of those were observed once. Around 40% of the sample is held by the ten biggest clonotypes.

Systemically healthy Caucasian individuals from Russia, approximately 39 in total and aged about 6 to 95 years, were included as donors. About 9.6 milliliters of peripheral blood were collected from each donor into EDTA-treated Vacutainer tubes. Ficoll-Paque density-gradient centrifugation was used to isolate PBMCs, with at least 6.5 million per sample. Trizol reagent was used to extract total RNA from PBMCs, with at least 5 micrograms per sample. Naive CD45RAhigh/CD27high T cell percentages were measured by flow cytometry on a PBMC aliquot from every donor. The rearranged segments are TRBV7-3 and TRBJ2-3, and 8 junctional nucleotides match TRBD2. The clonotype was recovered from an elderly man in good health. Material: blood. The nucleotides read TGTGCCAGCACCCTAGCGGGTTTAGGAGATACGCAGTATTTT. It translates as CASTLAGLGDTQYF.